This T cell receptor (beta chain) was sequenced in a study of tumor-infiltrating lymphocytes in primary liver carcinoma. The study's findings and limits: Tumors and blood were compared for top-250-clone fraction, and tumors had the significantly higher value (p = 0.039). Among the pair types, tumor region pairs showed more overlap than tumor-adjacent and tumor-blood pairs.

In regard to this clonotype: Its antigen is not identified.

A primer in the constant region served to generate TCR beta cDNA from 450 to 650 ng of total RNA. Libraries of TCR beta came from three nested multiplex PCR rounds with slightly modified ARM-PCR. The first two PCR rounds used TRBV1-TRBV30 forward primers with a C-beta reverse primer, around 10 cycles each. MiXCR was run by TCRdb on the multiplex PCR reads, yielding one entry per CDR3 protein. The sample yields 65,000 to 90,000 distinct CDR3 sequences, 60% to 75% seen once. The roughly 17-31 mg bulk tissue piece was not sorted before simultaneous RNA and DNA extraction. Each tumor specimen held more than 80% viable tumor cells. The CDR3 sequence is 14 residues long. V dropped 3 bases and J dropped 10; count of bases not matched to a gene: 9.

This clonotype originated in a man between 35 and 55 years old with primary liver carcinoma and hepatitis B virus infection. The sample comprised liver tumor tissue from sampling region 1. Sample subset: tumor region T1, superior pole. This chain connects TRBV12-3 or TRBV12-4 to TRBJ1-5, with 7 nucleotides matching TRBD1. CDR3 DNA: TGTGCCAGCAGTTTGAGACAGGGTGAAGGACCCCAGCATTTT. Its protein product is CASSLRQGEGPQHF.